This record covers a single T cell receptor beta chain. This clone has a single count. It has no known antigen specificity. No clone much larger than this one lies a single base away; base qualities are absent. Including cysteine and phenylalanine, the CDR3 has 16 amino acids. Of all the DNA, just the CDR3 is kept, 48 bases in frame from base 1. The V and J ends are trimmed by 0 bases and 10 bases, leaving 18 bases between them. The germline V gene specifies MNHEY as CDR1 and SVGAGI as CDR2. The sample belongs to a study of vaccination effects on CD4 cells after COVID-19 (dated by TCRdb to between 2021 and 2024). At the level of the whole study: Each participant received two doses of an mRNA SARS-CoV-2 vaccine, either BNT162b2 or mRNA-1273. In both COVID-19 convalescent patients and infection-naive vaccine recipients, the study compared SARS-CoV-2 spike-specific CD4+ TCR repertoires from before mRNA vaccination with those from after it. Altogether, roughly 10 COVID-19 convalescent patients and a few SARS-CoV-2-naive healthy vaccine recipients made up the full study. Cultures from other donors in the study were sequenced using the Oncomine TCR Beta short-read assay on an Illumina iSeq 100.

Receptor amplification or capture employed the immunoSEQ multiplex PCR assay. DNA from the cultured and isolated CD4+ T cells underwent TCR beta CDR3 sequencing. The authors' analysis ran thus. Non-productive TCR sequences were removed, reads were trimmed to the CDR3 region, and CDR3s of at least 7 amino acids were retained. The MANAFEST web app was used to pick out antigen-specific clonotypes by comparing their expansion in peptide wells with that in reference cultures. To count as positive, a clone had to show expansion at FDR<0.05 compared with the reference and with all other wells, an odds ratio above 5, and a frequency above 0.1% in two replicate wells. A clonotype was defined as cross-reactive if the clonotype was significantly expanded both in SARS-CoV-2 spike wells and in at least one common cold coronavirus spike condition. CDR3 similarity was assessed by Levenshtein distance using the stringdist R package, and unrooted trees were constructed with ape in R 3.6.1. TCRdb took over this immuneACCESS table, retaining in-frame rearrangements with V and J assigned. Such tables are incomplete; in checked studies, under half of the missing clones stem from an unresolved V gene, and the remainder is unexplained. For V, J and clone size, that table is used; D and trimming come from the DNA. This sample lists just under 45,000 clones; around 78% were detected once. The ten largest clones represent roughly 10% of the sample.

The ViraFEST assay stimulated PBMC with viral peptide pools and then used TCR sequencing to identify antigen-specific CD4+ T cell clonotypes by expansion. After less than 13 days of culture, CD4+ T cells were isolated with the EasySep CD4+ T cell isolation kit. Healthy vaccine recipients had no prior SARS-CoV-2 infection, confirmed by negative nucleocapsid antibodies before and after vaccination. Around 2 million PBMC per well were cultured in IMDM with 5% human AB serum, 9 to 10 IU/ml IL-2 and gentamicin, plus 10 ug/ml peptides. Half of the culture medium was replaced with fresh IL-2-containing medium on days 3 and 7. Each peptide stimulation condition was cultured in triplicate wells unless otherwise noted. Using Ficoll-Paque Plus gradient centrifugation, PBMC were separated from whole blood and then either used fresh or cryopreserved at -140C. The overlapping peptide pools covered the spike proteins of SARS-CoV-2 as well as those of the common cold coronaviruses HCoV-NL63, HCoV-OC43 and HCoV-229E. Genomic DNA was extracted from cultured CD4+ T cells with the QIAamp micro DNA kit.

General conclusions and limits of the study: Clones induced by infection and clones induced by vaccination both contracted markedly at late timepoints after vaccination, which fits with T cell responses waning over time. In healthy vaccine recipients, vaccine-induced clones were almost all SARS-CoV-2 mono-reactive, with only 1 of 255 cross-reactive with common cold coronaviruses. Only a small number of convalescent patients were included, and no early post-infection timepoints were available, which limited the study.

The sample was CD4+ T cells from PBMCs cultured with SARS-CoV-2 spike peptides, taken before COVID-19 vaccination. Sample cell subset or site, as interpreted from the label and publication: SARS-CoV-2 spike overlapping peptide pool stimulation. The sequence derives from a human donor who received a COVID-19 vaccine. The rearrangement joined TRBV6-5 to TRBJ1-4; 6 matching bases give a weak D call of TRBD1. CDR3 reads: CASSYSFTGAGVKLFF. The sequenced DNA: TGTGCCAGCAGTTACTCGTTTACGGGGGCCGGGGTAAAACTGTTTTTT.